The entry below describes one TCR beta chain. The data are from a study of blood T cell repertoires in COVID-19. This CDR3 has 17 amino acids. J was trimmed by 2 bases and V by 4 bases; bases with no gene match: 8. Germline V gene data show CDR1 as SGHRS and CDR2 as YFSETQ. Repertoires were generated with immunoSEQ multiplex PCR, while TCRdb's copy carries only in-frame clones and drops some. The table lists 65,000 to 80,000 clones, 82% of them singletons, with 25% to 30% in the top ten. This chain uses TRBV5-1 with TRBJ2-6, with 8 bases lining up with TRBD1. This TCR derives from a human donor in a cohort sampled during active COVID-19. Sequenced: peripheral blood. The CDR3 here is CASSLNQGAAGANVLTF. The CDR3 nucleotides read TGCGCCAGCAGCCTGAATCAGGGGGCGGCTGGGGCCAACGTCCTGACTTTC. The full variable domain, with the rest looked up from reference TRBV5-1 and TRBJ2-6, is KAGVTQTPRYLIKTRGQQVTLSCSPISGHRSVSWYQQTPGQGLQFLFEYFSETQRNKGNFPGRFSGRQFSNSRSEMNVSTLELGDSALYLCASSLNQGAAGANVLTFGAGSRLTVL.